The rows below give T cell receptor beta chains drawn from one sample of a study of tumor-infiltrating lymphocytes in primary liver carcinoma. One entry per CDR3 protein, called by TCRdb with MiXCR from the multiplex PCR reads. The sample has 70,000 to 95,000 distinct CDR3 sequences; nearly 70% are singletons. The sequenced sample was liver tumor tissue from sampling region 4. Receptors were obtained from a middle-aged man with primary liver carcinoma and hepatitis B virus infection. Each CDR3 is given with its conserved first and last residue. D genes are given only for firm matches. A clone size is listed for some rows: how often the clone was seen (once, few, many), or a class if it is expanded.

size: many
J: TRBJ2-7
D: TRBD2
V: TRBV4-1
CDR3: CASSQEGLAAYEQYF
DNA: TGCGCCAGCAGCCAAGAGGGACTAGCGGCCTACGAGCAGTACTTC

size: -
J: TRBJ1-2
D: -
V: TRBV6-5
CDR3: CASSPSRYNYDYTF
DNA: TGTGCCAGCAGCCCCTCAAGATATAACTATGACTACACCTTC

size: once
J: TRBJ2-3
D: -
V: TRBV29-1
CDR3: CSVKVGGPDTQCF
DNA: TGCAGCGTTAAGGTCGGGGGGCCAGATACACAGTGTTTT

size: -
J: TRBJ2-1
D: TRBD2
V: TRBV11-2
CDR3: CASSLVAGGNEQFF
DNA: TGTGCCAGCAGCTTAGTTGCGGGAGGAAATGAGCAGTTCTTC

size: once
J: TRBJ2-5
D: -
V: TRBV5-4
CDR3: CASSLEGTLLGKTQYF
DNA: TGTGCTAGCAGCTTGGAGGGGACCCTCCTAGGAAAGACCCAGTACTTC

size: -
J: TRBJ2-7
D: TRBD2
V: TRBV15
CDR3: CATSRPGLAGGSSYEQYF
DNA: TGTGCCACCAGCAGACCCGGACTAGCGGGAGGGAGCTCCTACGAGCAGTACTTC

size: few
J: TRBJ2-3
D: -
V: TRBV18
CDR3: CASSPGRSTDTQYF
DNA: TGTGCCAGCTCACCGGGACGGAGCACAGATACGCAGTATTTT

size: -
J: TRBJ2-7
D: -
V: TRBV11-2
CDR3: CAYSLTEGAYEQYF
DNA: TGCGCCTACAGCTTAACCGAGGGAGCCTACGAGCAGTACTTC

size: -
J: TRBJ2-5
D: -
V: TRBV11-2
CDR3: CAISLVRVYKTQYF
DNA: TGTGCCATCAGCTTAGTGAGGGTGTACAAGACCCAGTACTTC

size: -
J: TRBJ1-1
D: -
V: TRBV4-1
CDR3: CTSGQDLAGMDTEAFF
DNA: TGCACCAGCGGCCAAGATCTGGCGGGGATGGACACTGAAGCTTTCTTT

size: -
J: TRBJ2-2
D: TRBD2
V: TRBV11-2
CDR3: CAGSLVELAGTGELFF
DNA: TGTGCCGGCAGCTTAGTGGAGTTAGCGGGAACCGGGGAGCTGTTCTTT

size: -
J: TRBJ2-1
D: -
V: TRBV5-3
CDR3: CARSFQDRAYNEQFF
DNA: TGTGCCAGAAGCTTCCAGGACAGAGCCTACAATGAGCAGTTCTTC

size: -
J: TRBJ2-3
D: -
V: TRBV4-1
CDR3: CASSPREDNQPQYF
DNA: TGCGCCAGCAGCCCCCGGGAAGACAATCAGCCCCAGTATTTT

size: -
J: TRBJ2-1
D: -
V: TRBV11-2
CDR3: CAISLEAEQNF
DNA: TGTGCCATCAGCTTAGAAGCAGAGCAGAACTTC

size: many
J: TRBJ2-7
D: TRBD2
V: TRBV5-4
CDR3: CASSNPSGSGDEQYF
DNA: TGTGCCAGCAGCAATCCTAGCGGGAGCGGCGACGAGCAGTACTTC

size: -
J: TRBJ2-7
D: -
V: TRBV11-2
CDR3: CASSSAPGPGYEQYF
DNA: TGTGCCAGCAGCTCGGCACCGGGTCCTGGCTACGAGCAGTACTTC

size: -
J: TRBJ1-2
D: -
V: TRBV7-3
CDR3: CASSIGVGGYTF
DNA: TGTGCCAGCAGCATAGGGGTGGGTGGCTACACCTTC

size: -
J: TRBJ2-2
D: TRBD1
V: TRBV11-2
CDR3: CASSFDRDRVGTSELFF
DNA: TGTGCCAGCAGCTTTGATCGGGACAGGGTTGGCACCAGTGAGCTGTTTTTT

size: medium-sized
J: TRBJ2-3
D: -
V: TRBV11-2
CDR3: CASSSGEWDTQYF
DNA: TGTGCCAGCAGCTCGGGGGAGTGGGATACGCAGTATTTT

size: few
J: TRBJ1-1
D: -
V: TRBV10-1
CDR3: CANGGEVTEAFF
DNA: TGCGCCAACGGAGGAGAGGTCACTGAAGCTTTCTTT

size: -
J: TRBJ2-2
D: -
V: TRBV30
CDR3: CAWGLRGLAGELFF
DNA: TGTGCCTGGGGTCTCAGGGGATTAGCCGGGGAGCTGTTTTTT

size: medium-sized
J: TRBJ2-5
D: -
V: TRBV11-2
CDR3: CASSFSPGSGQETQYF
DNA: TGTGCCAGCAGCTTTTCCCCCGGTAGCGGACAAGAGACCCAGTACTTC

size: -
J: TRBJ2-2
D: -
V: TRBV11-2
CDR3: CASSLALGGANTGGLFF
DNA: TGTGCCAGCAGCTTAGCATTAGGAGGGGCGAACACCGGGGGGCTGTTTTTT